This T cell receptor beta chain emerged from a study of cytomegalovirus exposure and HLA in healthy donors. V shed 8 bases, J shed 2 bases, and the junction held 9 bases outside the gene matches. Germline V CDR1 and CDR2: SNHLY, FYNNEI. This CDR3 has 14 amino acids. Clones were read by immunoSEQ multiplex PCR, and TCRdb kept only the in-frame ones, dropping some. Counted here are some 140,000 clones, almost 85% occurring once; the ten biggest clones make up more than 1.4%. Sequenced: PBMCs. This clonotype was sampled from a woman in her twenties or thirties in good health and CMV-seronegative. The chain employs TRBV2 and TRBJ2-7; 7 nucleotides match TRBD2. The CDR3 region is CASRQGRATYEQYF. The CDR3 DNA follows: TGTGCCAGCCGACAAGGGAGGGCTACCTACGAGCAGTACTTC.